This T cell receptor beta chain was obtained from a study of response to subunit inactivated influenza vaccine. Study-level results: Few additional T cells are recruited per seasonal influenza vaccination, authors suggested.

Germline V gene sequence: CDR1 LNHDA, CDR2 SQIVND (reference sequence). Trimming cost V 9 bases and J 2 bases; bases outside gene matches: 9. This CDR3 spans 15 amino acids. Each CDR3 protein gets one entry after TCRdb re-called the RT-PCR reads with MiXCR. The table lists 650,000 or so distinct CDR3 sequences, 11% to 15% of them singletons. A note on this clonotype: Its antigen is undetermined.

Sample: PBMCs from blood, taken around 14 days before vaccination. The receptor comes from a man in his fifties who received an inactivated influenza vaccine. The V call is TRBV19, the J call TRBJ1-5; 8 bases line up with TRBD1. The CDR3 loop reads CASDDRGGGNQPQHF. CDR3 DNA: TGTGCCAGCGACGACAGGGGCGGTGGCAATCAGCCCCAGCATTTT.